This TCR beta chain was documented in a study of neurological immune-mediated disorders. The ends were cut back, 8 bases at V and 2 bases at J, with 17 bases in the middle. Germline V gene lookup returns CDR1 SNHLY and CDR2 FYNNEI. The CDR3 contains 15 residues. Unsorted libraries used 2 million PBMCs kept at -80 degrees C. This clonotype was seen ten or more times. 5'RACE with 10-nucleotide random UMIs generated the cDNA. TCRdb recomputed calls from the 5' RACE reads with MiXCR, one row per CDR3 protein. The sample records 35,000 or so distinct CDR3 sequences, roughly 14% being singletons. The sequenced sample was PBMCs. The V call is TRBV2, the J call TRBJ2-3; tentatively, D is TRBD1 (6 bases). The source is a woman between 50 and 59 years old with HTLV-1-associated myelopathy (HAM/TSP). The CDR3 DNA sequence: TGTGCCAGCCCGCCAAAGACAGGCGCCACAGATACGCAGTATTTT. It specifies CASPPKTGATDTQYF.